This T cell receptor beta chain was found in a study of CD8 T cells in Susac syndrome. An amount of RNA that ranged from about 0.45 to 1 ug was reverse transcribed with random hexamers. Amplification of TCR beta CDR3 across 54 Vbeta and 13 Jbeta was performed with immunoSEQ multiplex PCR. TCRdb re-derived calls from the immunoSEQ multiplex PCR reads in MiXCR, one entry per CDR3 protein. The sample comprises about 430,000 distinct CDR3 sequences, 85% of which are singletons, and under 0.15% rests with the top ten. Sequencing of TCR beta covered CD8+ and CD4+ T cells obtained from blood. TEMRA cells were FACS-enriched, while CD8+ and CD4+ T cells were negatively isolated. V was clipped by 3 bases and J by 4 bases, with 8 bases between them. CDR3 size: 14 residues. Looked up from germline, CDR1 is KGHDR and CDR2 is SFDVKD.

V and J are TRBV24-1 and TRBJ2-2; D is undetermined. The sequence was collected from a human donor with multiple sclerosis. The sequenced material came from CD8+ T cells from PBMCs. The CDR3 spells CATSDRTVTGELFF. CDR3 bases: TGTGCCACCAGTGATAGGACGGTCACCGGGGAGCTGTTTTTT.